Shown below are 31 T cell receptor beta chains from a single sample sequenced in a study of T cells in Graves' hyperthyroidism and ophthalmopathy. RNA transcripts yielded amplified TCR beta CDR3 regions. Using the HTBI primer set, a first-round RT-PCR was run on the TCR CDR3. TCRdb independently ran MiXCR on the multiplex PCR reads; one entry per CDR3 protein. The repertoire holds approximately 510,000 distinct CDR3 sequences, with less than 25% as singletons. The sample consisted of blood. These receptors were obtained from a young man with Graves' hyperthyroidism.

This clonotype was counted at least ten times. This chain uses TRBV19 with TRBJ1-5; possible D gene TRBD1, 5 bases. This CDR3 is built from 13 residues. Germline lookup yields CDR1 LNHDA and CDR2 SQIVND (reference sequence). Trimming took 2 bases from V and 7 from J, leaving 9 bases between them. CDR3 region: CASSITGSQPQHF. The CDR3 nucleotides read TGTGCCAGTAGTATAACAGGAAGCCAGCCCCAGCATTTT.

The chain carries TRBV5-1 and TRBJ1-1, with D maybe TRBD1 (6 bases). This CDR3 is 14 amino acids long. Trimming shortened V by 2 bases and J by 3 bases, and 11 bases separated the two germline ends. The V gene's germline CDR1 is SGHRS and CDR2 YFSETQ. The CDR3 here is CASSFQGQDTEAFF. CDR3 DNA: TGCGCCAGCAGCTTTCAGGGGCAGGACACTGAAGCTTTCTTT.

This clonotype has a count of ten or more. The genes are TRBV2 and TRBJ1-1, with D perhaps matching TRBD1 (5 bases). The CDR3 covers 15 residues. CDR1 and CDR2 from the germline V gene are SNHLY and FYNNEI. Deletions cut 8 bases from V and 0 bases from J, with 16 bases between. In DNA, the CDR3 is TGTGCCAGCGACCGGGACGAGATTATGAACACTGAAGCTTTCTTT. Translation gives CASDRDEIMNTEAFF.

This clonotype has a count of ten or more. CDR3 protein: CASSLVAQGKLHEQYF. CDR3 nucleotide sequence: TGTGCCAGCAGCTTAGTCGCCCAGGGGAAGTTGCACGAGCAGTACTTC. The chain employs TRBV7-2 and TRBJ2-7; tentative D call: TRBD1 (6 bases). CDR1 SGHTA and CDR2 FQGNSA come from the germline V gene. V lost 1 base to trimming and J lost 5 bases, with 18 bases between them. CDR3 length equals 16 residues.

This clonotype has a handful of counts. The chain joins TRBV7-8 to TRBJ2-7; 9 bases agree with TRBD2. V was clipped by 3 bases and J by 1 base; unmatched bases: 10. This CDR3 has 17 amino acids. From germline, CDR1 is SGHVS and CDR2 FQNEAQ. The CDR3 region is CASSFRGGSGSSYEQYF. The CDR3 bases are TGTGCCAGCAGCTTCCGAGGGGGTAGCGGGAGTTCCTACGAGCAGTACTTC.

This clonotype was recorded at least ten times. The chain couples TRBV11-2 to TRBJ2-2; 9 nucleotides line up with TRBD2. The germline gives CDR1 SGHAT, CDR2 FQNNGV. The CDR3 is 16 amino acids. The ends lost 5 bases at V and 6 bases at J; junction bases unmatched: 10. The CDR3 DNA is TGTGCCAGCAGCCCCATAGCGGGGGAAGGGGCCGGGGAGCTGTTTTTT. Translation gives CASSPIAGEGAGELFF.

The rearrangement links TRBV5-1 to TRBJ1-2, with D maybe TRBD1 (6 bases). CDR1 is SGHRS and CDR2 is YFSETQ in the germline V gene. This CDR3 has 15 residues. Trimming took off 4 bases at V and 11 bases at J, with 24 bases between the two ends. The CDR3 sequence: CASSTPGLGAGGYTF. The CDR3 region has the DNA TGCGCCAGCAGCACCCCGGGACTGGGGGCAGGCGGTTACACCTTC.

The gene calls are TRBV28 and TRBJ2-7, with 7 bases aligning to TRBD1. Per germline, CDR1 MDHEN and CDR2 SYDVKM. This CDR3 contains 12 residues. The J segment lost 9 bases and the V segment lost 8 bases, leaving 10 bases of the junction unmatched. DNA for the CDR3: TGTGCCAGCCAGGGACAGCCCTTTGGGCAGTACTTC. Translating it yields CASQGQPFGQYF. The full variable domain, in which reference TRBV28 and TRBJ2-7 provide the parts outside the CDR3, is DVKVTQSSRYLVKRTGEKVFLECVQDMDHENMFWYRQDPGLGLRLIYFSYDVKMKEKGDIPEGYSVSREKKERFSLILESASTNQTSMYLCASQGQPFGQYFGPGTRLTVT.

The sample holds many counts of this clonotype. This chain joins TRBV5-1 and TRBJ2-2; D is ambiguous. V shed 2 bases and J shed 6 bases, with 5 bases lying between them. The germline gives CDR1 SGHRS, CDR2 YFSETQ. This CDR3 region has 12 residues. DNA for the CDR3: TGCGCCAGCAGCTTTGACCCCGGGGAGCTGTTTTTT. Encoded protein: CASSFDPGELFF.

This clonotype has ten or more counts. V usage is TRBV28 and J usage is TRBJ2-5; 7 bases line up with TRBD2. With 2 bases clipped from V and 2 bases from J, the junction kept 14 bases outside the gene matches. Per the germline V gene, CDR1 is MDHEN and CDR2 is SYDVKM. The CDR3 totals 18 residues. The CDR3 sequence: CASSLPPPWEGGQETQYF. As DNA, the CDR3 is TGTGCCAGCAGTTTACCGCCCCCGTGGGAGGGTGGTCAAGAGACCCAGTACTTC. Based on the CDR3 plus reference TRBV28 and TRBJ2-5, the full variable domain is DVKVTQSSRYLVKRTGEKVFLECVQDMDHENMFWYRQDPGLGLRLIYFSYDVKMKEKGDIPEGYSVSREKKERFSLILESASTNQTSMYLCASSLPPPWEGGQETQYFGPGTRLLVL.

The V call is TRBV27, the J call TRBJ2-7, with a tentative D call TRBD2 (5 bases). Germline CDR1 is MNHEY and CDR2 is SMNVEV (reference sequence). V shed 4 bases and J shed 6 bases, with 16 bases lying between them. The length of the CDR3 is 14 residues. CDR3 bases: TGTGCCAGCAGTTCTCAGCGGACCCTCTCCGAGCAGTACTTC. It is translated as CASSSQRTLSEQYF.

This clonotype was counted ten times or more. The chain carries TRBV28 and TRBJ2-7, with 7 bases that match TRBD2. Trimming removed 5 bases from V and 4 bases from J; junction bases left unmatched: 14. CDR3 size: 16 residues. Germline CDR1 and CDR2: MDHEN and SYDVKM. The CDR3 nucleotides read TGTGCCAGCAGTGGCGAAGGGGAGGGAAAGATATACGAGCAGTACTTC. This gives the protein CASSGEGEGKIYEQYF.

Details on this clonotype: Since a much larger clone is just one base distant, this may be a read error. The chain carries TRBV6-2 or TRBV6-3 and TRBJ2-7; 9 bases agree with TRBD2. Germline V CDR1 and CDR2: MNHEY, SVGEGT. The J segment lost 5 bases and the V segment lost 0 bases, leaving 2 bases of the junction unmatched. The CDR3 covers 14 residues. The CDR3, as DNA: TGTGCCAGCAGTTACTCGCGGGAGGGCCACGAGCAGTACTTC. It yields the protein CASSYSREGHEQYF.

V gene TRBV7-2 combines with J gene TRBJ1-2; tentatively, D is TRBD1 (5 bases). The CDR3 loop spans 15 amino acids. V was clipped by 1 base and J by 6 bases, with 15 bases between them. The germline gives CDR1 SGHTA, CDR2 FQGNSA. The CDR3 is CASSLGFFRAHGYTF. The CDR3 bases are TGTGCCAGCAGCTTAGGGTTTTTCAGGGCCCATGGCTACACCTTC.

This clonotype appeared many times. The rearrangement uses TRBV29-1 and TRBJ2-7, with no clear D. Germline CDR1 and CDR2: SQVTM and ANQGSEA. The ends were cut back, 4 bases at V and 3 bases at J, with 7 bases in the middle. The CDR3 runs to 11 residues. The CDR3 sequence: CSVGTFYEQYF. The CDR3 DNA reads TGCAGCGTTGGGACCTTCTACGAGCAGTACTTC.

The V call is TRBV20-1, the J call TRBJ2-5; D is ambiguous. This CDR3 has 15 amino acids. Trimming left V 5 bases short and J 1 base short, with 17 bases between. Germline V gene lookup returns CDR1 DFQATT and CDR2 SNEGSKA (reference sequence). The CDR3 here is CSALLPVSTQETQYF. As DNA, the CDR3 is TGCAGTGCTCTCCTGCCCGTTAGCACCCAAGAGACCCAGTACTTC.

In its sample, this clonotype was seen many times. This sequence joins TRBV4-1 and TRBJ1-2; a possible D gene is TRBD1 (6 bases). The V and J ends lost 4 bases and 5 bases respectively, with 23 bases between them. Per germline, CDR1 MGHRA and CDR2 YSYEKL. This CDR3 is built from 17 residues. The CDR3 region is CASSPSRGAGELYGYTF. The DNA for the CDR3 is TGCGCCAGCAGCCCATCTCGGGGGGCGGGCGAGCTTTATGGCTACACCTTC.

The rearrangement joins TRBV12-5 to TRBJ1-1; D is unresolved. The CDR3 sequence is 16 residues long. CDR1 is LGHNT, CDR2 FRNRAP, per germline. Trimming removed 1 base from V and 1 base from J, with 13 bases in between. In nucleotides, the CDR3 is TGTGCTAGTGGTTTGGACCCGTTCAAGGGGAACACTGAAGCTTTCTTT. Amino acids: CASGLDPFKGNTEAFF.

This clonotype was detected many times. V is TRBV4-1 and J is TRBJ2-2; 7 positions match TRBD1. Germline V gene lookup returns CDR1 MGHRA and CDR2 YSYEKL. Trimming at V came to 4 bases and at J to 8 bases, leaving 13 bases not matched to a gene. CDR3 length: 16 residues. The CDR3 nucleotides are TGCGCCAGCAGCCTGAGGGCCGGGACAGACATAGGGGAGCTGTTTTTT. Its translation is CASSLRAGTDIGELFF.

The sample holds a few counts of this clonotype. The genes are TRBV6-5 and TRBJ2-7, with TRBD1 matching 10 bases. Germline V gene sequence: CDR1 MNHEY, CDR2 SVGAGI. V shed 4 bases and J 7 bases; nucleotides not matched to a gene: 10. The CDR3 runs 15 residues. CDR3 DNA: TGTGCCAGCAGTTCCGGGACAGGGGACGACGTGGAGCAGTACTTC. Its translation: CASSSGTGDDVEQYF.

This clonotype has ten or more counts. The CDR3 is CSARDVGSYGYTF. The CDR3 DNA reads TGCAGTGCTAGAGATGTCGGATCCTATGGCTACACCTTC. This rearrangement joins TRBV20-1 to TRBJ1-2; D not certain. V was clipped by 0 bases and J by 4 bases, with 9 bases between them. Germline loops: CDR1 DFQATT, CDR2 SNEGSKA (reference sequence). This CDR3 has 13 residues.

The CDR3 loop reads CASSYLDTAEDQPQHF. CDR3 in DNA: TGTGCCAGCAGTTACCTCGACACGGCAGAGGACCAGCCCCAGCATTTT. The V gene is TRBV6-2 or TRBV6-3, the J gene TRBJ1-5; D is unclear. Germline V gene lookup returns CDR1 MNHEY and CDR2 SVGEGT. The ends were cut back, 2 bases at V and 7 bases at J, with 18 bases in the middle. The CDR3 length is 16 residues.

This clonotype was counted many times. Germline and junction disagree at one end, which may indicate a read error. The chain is built from TRBV12-3 or TRBV12-4 and TRBJ2-7; D is unresolved. CDR3 length: 14 amino acids. Here the CDR3 reads CASSLGAYGNEQYF. In DNA form, the CDR3 reads TGTGCCAGCAGCTTAGGAGCGTACGGAAACGAGCAGTACTTC.

A few counts support this clonotype. This may stem from a read error, because a much larger clone lies one nucleotide away. This chain joins TRBV12-3 or TRBV12-4 and TRBJ2-4; D perhaps matches TRBD1 (6 bases). This CDR3 comprises 13 residues. CDR3 sequence (DNA): TGTGCCAGCAGCCACCAGGGGTCCGGCATTAAGTACTTC. It is translated as CASSHQGSGIKYF.

This clonotype was found many times. This chain uses TRBV27 with TRBJ2-7, with TRBD1 identical over 8 bases. CDR3 size: 16 residues. Germline CDR1 is MNHEY and CDR2 is SMNVEV (reference sequence). J lost 4 bases, V lost 5 bases, and 13 bases had no gene match. The CDR3 DNA reads TGTGCCAGCAGTCCCACGACAGGGGTCCACATATACGAGCAGTACTTC. Translated, it gives CASSPTTGVHIYEQYF.

At least ten counts were recorded for this clonotype. This chain links TRBV3-1 with TRBJ2-2; no clear D. Germline CDR1 reads LGHDT; CDR2 reads YNNKEL (reference sequence). The CDR3 extends over 12 amino acids. The V end was cut by 9 bases, the J end by 3 bases, with 8 bases between. The CDR3 DNA is TGTGCCAGTAGGGTGGACACCGGGGAGCTGTTTTTT. Its translation: CASRVDTGELFF.

V usage is TRBV30 and J usage is TRBJ2-2; 7 nucleotides match TRBD2. CDR3 length: 14 amino acids. Germline values: CDR1 GTSNPN, CDR2 SVGIG (reference sequence). Trimming took 1 base from V and 5 from J; bases not matched to a gene: 4. For the CDR3, the DNA is TGTGCCTGGAGTGGGCGGGGGAGAACCGGGGAGCTGTTTTTT. This translates into CAWSGRGRTGELFF.

V gene TRBV6-1 combines with J gene TRBJ1-1; tentatively, D is TRBD1 (5 bases). The germline V and J ends were trimmed by 7 bases and 5 bases, with 14 bases remaining between them. Germline loops: CDR1 MNHNS, CDR2 SASEGT. There are 13 residues in the CDR3. The CDR3: CASTRGQRTEAFF. CDR3 in DNA: TGTGCCAGCACTCGGGGCCAGAGGACTGAAGCTTTCTTT.

Worth noting for this clonotype: A much bigger clone sits one base away, suggesting this may be a read error. The rearrangement links TRBV9 to TRBJ2-7; D is perhaps TRBD2 (6 bases). Germline assignment: CDR1 SGDLS and CDR2 YYNGEE. This CDR3 comprises 14 residues. The chain's CDR3 is CAISPRDGPYEQYF. CDR3 in DNA: TGTGCCATCAGCCCGCGGGACGGTCCCTACGAGCAGTACTTC.

This clonotype was picked up many times. This chain connects TRBV6-5 to TRBJ1-2, with D possibly matching TRBD1 (6 bases). CDR1 and CDR2 (germline): MNHEY, SVGAGI. The CDR3 is 15 amino acids. V was cut by 6 bases and J by 2 bases, with 16 bases left in between. CDR3 in DNA: TGTGCCAGCAGCCCTACAGGGATCTTGAACTATGGCTACACCTTC. As protein: CASSPTGILNYGYTF.

Only a few counts were recorded for this clonotype. The rearrangement joins TRBV5-1 to TRBJ2-2; 11 bases line up with TRBD1. The CDR3 runs to 15 residues. CDR1 and CDR2 (germline): SGHRS, YFSETQ. After removal of 4 bases from V and 10 bases from J, the junction contained 9 bases not matched to a gene. CDR3 loop: CASSPWDRGEQELFF. CDR3 nucleotides: TGCGCCAGCAGCCCCTGGGACAGGGGGGAACAGGAGCTGTTTTTT.